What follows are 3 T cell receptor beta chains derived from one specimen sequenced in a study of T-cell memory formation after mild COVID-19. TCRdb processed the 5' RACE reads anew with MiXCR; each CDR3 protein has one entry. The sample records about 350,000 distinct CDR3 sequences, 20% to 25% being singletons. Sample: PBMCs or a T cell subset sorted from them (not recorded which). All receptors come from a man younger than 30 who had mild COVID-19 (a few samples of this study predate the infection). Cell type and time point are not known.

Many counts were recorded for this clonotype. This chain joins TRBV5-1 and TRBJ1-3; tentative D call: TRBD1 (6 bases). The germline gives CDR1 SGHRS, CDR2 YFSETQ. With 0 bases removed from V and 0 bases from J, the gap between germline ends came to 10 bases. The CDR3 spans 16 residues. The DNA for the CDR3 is TGCGCCAGCAGCTTGGTTACAGGGACCTCTGGAAACACCATATATTTT. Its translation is CASSLVTGTSGNTIYF.

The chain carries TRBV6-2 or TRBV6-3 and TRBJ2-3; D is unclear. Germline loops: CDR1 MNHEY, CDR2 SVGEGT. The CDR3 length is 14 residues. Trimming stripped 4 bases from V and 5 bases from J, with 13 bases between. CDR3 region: CASSSPTDGDTQYF. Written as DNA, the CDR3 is TGTGCCAGCAGTTCCCCCACGGACGGAGATACGCAGTATTTT.

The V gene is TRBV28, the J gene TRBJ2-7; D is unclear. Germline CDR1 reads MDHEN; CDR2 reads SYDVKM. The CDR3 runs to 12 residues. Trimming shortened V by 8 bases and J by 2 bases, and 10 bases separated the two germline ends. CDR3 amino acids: CASSKGTYEQYV. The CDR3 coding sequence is TGTGCCAGCTCCAAGGGTACCTACGAGCAGTACGTC.